The 21 T cell receptor beta chains listed next were all sequenced from one sample in a study of identical twins. TCRdb reprocessed the 5' RACE reads with MiXCR, giving one entry per CDR3 protein. Here the sample spans around 1.7 million distinct CDR3 sequences, roughly 35% being singletons. The sequenced sample was cord blood. Receptor source: a newborn girl in good health.

This clonotype was seen a handful of times. The chain has TRBV20-1 and TRBJ2-5; 10 bases are a match to TRBD2. Germline lookup yields CDR1 DFQATT and CDR2 SNEGSKA (reference sequence). This CDR3 spans 15 amino acids. The ends lost 4 bases at V and 6 bases at J; junction bases unmatched: 11. The CDR3 DNA reads as TGCAGTGCTAACTGGGTAGCGGGGGGAAAAAAGACCCAGTACTTC. As protein: CSANWVAGGKKTQYF.

This clonotype was found a few times. The chain recombines TRBV4-2 with TRBJ2-3; D not certain. The germline V gene has CDR1 LGHNA and CDR2 YNFKEQ. Trimming left V 4 bases short and J 6 bases short, with 14 bases between. This CDR3 spans 14 amino acids. Here the CDR3 DNA reads TGTGCCAGCAGCCCAACGACCGCCCGCGATACGCAGTATTTT. This gives the protein CASSPTTARDTQYF.

This clonotype showed up just a few times. The chain joins TRBV20-1 to TRBJ2-7; D gene unclear. The V gene lost 0 bases and the J gene lost 2 bases, with 14 bases spanning the gap. Germline CDR1 reads DFQATT; CDR2 reads SNEGSKA (reference sequence). This CDR3 has 15 residues. The CDR3 protein is CSARDLPRSPYEQYF. The DNA of the CDR3 is TGCAGTGCTAGAGATTTACCCAGATCTCCCTACGAGCAGTACTTC.

The chain employs TRBV5-7 and TRBJ2-6; the D gene is possibly TRBD1 (5 bases). TRBV5-7 belongs to the ORF category, with a function that is uncertain. V gave up 3 bases and J gave up 0 bases, with 13 bases separating them. CDR3 length equals 17 residues. This CDR3 reads CASSSRVLSSGANVLTF. The CDR3 coding sequence is TGTGCCAGCAGCTCCAGGGTTCTTAGCTCTGGGGCCAACGTCCTGACTTTC.

The V call is TRBV4-1, the J call TRBJ2-3; TRBD2 might be the D (6 bases). Germline values: CDR1 MGHRA, CDR2 YSYEKL. CDR3 size: 17 residues. Trimming pared 1 base from V and 1 base from J, leaving 15 bases between. DNA for the CDR3: TGCGCCAGCAGCCAAGTAATAATTAGCGGCGGCACAGATACGCAGTATTTT. Its protein is CASSQVIISGGTDTQYF.

This rearrangement joins TRBV4-1 to TRBJ1-4; D is possibly TRBD1 (6 bases). The CDR3 loop spans 13 amino acids. The ends were cut back, 1 base at V and 10 bases at J, with 10 bases in the middle. CDR1 and CDR2 from the germline V gene are MGHRA and YSYEKL. The CDR3 coding sequence is TGCGCCAGCAGCCAAGTAAAGACAGGAAAACTGTTTTTT. It specifies CASSQVKTGKLFF.

This clonotype was counted between two and nine times. The chain combines TRBV6-5 with TRBJ1-5, with D hard to call. CDR1 is MNHEY, CDR2 SVGAGI, per germline. V lost 0 bases, J lost 0 bases, and 15 bases lay in between. The CDR3 contains 18 residues. Written as DNA, the CDR3 is TGTGCCAGCAGTTACTCGAGGCAGTCCGCTTATAGCAATCAGCCCCAGCATTTT. Protein sequence: CASSYSRQSAYSNQPQHF.

The chain uses TRBV28 and TRBJ2-7, with a tentative D call TRBD1 (6 bases). The CDR3 is 15 amino acids. V gave up 3 bases and J gave up 2 bases, with 14 bases separating them. Germline V lookup: CDR1 MDHEN, CDR2 SYDVKM. The CDR3 nucleotides are TGTGCCAGCAGTTTCCTCCGGGACATAACCTACGAGCAGTACTTC. It translates to CASSFLRDITYEQYF.

In this sample, this clonotype turned up many times. The chain employs TRBV28 and TRBJ1-2; D call uncertain. Trimming took off 4 bases at V and 4 bases at J, with 4 bases between the two ends. CDR1 is MDHEN and CDR2 is SYDVKM in the germline V gene. CDR3 length equals 11 residues. The CDR3 spells CASSSSYGYTF. The CDR3 DNA reads as TGTGCCAGCAGTTCCTCCTATGGCTACACCTTC.

The J gene is TRBJ2-7, the V gene TRBV29-1; 9 bases are shared with TRBD1. V shed 4 bases and J 3 bases; nucleotides not matched to a gene: 7. This CDR3 region has 14 residues. Germline CDR1 reads SQVTM; CDR2 reads ANQGSEA. The CDR3 spells CSVAEQGAFYEQYF. In nucleotides, the CDR3 is TGCAGCGTTGCGGAACAGGGGGCGTTCTACGAGCAGTACTTC.

The chain recombines TRBV11-2 with TRBJ2-7; 10 bases agree with TRBD1. Per the germline V gene, CDR1 is SGHAT and CDR2 is FQNNGV. V was pared by 4 bases and J by 12 bases, with 6 bases of the junction left unmatched. This CDR3 spans 12 amino acids. This CDR3 reads CASSSNRDRGYF. As DNA, the CDR3 is TGTGCCAGCAGCTCGAACCGGGACAGGGGGTACTTC.

CDR3 in amino acids: CSASAGLGTDTQYF. Written as DNA, the CDR3 is TGCAGTGCTAGCGCGGGGCTGGGCACAGATACGCAGTATTTT. The chain employs TRBV20-1 and TRBJ2-3, with a possible D match to TRBD2 (6 bases). The CDR3 length is 14 residues. Trimming pared 3 bases from V and 1 base from J, leaving 11 bases between. Per germline, CDR1 DFQATT and CDR2 SNEGSKA (reference sequence).

J is TRBJ2-7 and V is TRBV9; D may be TRBD2 (5 bases). The germline V gene has CDR1 SGDLS and CDR2 YYNGEE. V was pared by 0 bases and J by 0 bases, with 16 bases between. The CDR3 runs 17 residues. CDR3 amino acids: CASSVGGGGEFSYEQYF. The CDR3 DNA sequence: TGTGCCAGCAGCGTAGGTGGCGGTGGGGAGTTCTCCTACGAGCAGTACTTC.

This clonotype was picked up a small number of times. The CDR3 region is CSAKWRVTYGYTF. CDR3 nucleotide sequence: TGCAGTGCTAAGTGGAGGGTCACGTATGGCTACACCTTC. The chain has TRBV20-1 and TRBJ1-2; D gene uncertain. With 4 bases removed from V and 5 bases from J, the gap between germline ends came to 14 bases. The V gene's germline CDR1 is DFQATT and CDR2 SNEGSKA (reference sequence). There are 13 residues in the CDR3.

This clonotype came up many times. The chain links TRBV12-3 or TRBV12-4 to TRBJ1-4; D uncertain. Trimming left V 5 bases short and J 8 bases short, with 15 bases between. The CDR3 contains 14 residues. The CDR3 DNA is TGTGCCAGCAGTCTGATCGCCCCTGGGGAAAAACTGTTTTTT. The encoded protein is CASSLIAPGEKLFF.

This clonotype was picked up a small number of times. Given a much more abundant clone one base away, this may be a read error. The chain couples TRBV28 to TRBJ2-7; D is possibly TRBD1 (6 bases). The germline V gene has CDR1 MDHEN and CDR2 SYDVKM. V lost 8 bases and J lost 2, with 7 bases in between. The CDR3 has 11 amino acids. Written as DNA, the CDR3 is TGTGCCAGCGAGGGGGCCTACGAGCAGTACTTC. Its protein product is CASEGAYEQYF.

This clonotype appeared once. At one of its ends the junction is not consistent with the germline gene, which may arise from a read error. The genes are TRBV20-1 and TRBJ2-1; D is uncertain. This CDR3 is 14 amino acids long. Germline lookup yields CDR1 DFQATT and CDR2 SNEGSKA (reference sequence). Here the CDR3 DNA reads TGCAGTGCTCGAGATGGTCCCTCCTACAATGAGCAGTTCTTC. Its translation: CSARDGPSYNEQFF.

The chain employs TRBV9 and TRBJ2-5, with unresolved D. The CDR3 loop spans 15 amino acids. V dropped 0 bases and J dropped 4 bases, with 13 bases sitting between them. The germline V gene has CDR1 SGDLS and CDR2 YYNGEE. Here the CDR3 reads CASSVGGRFGETQYF. The CDR3 DNA sequence: TGTGCCAGCAGCGTAGGAGGCAGGTTCGGAGAGACCCAGTACTTC.

This rearrangement joins TRBV20-1 to TRBJ2-1; 8 bases are a match to TRBD2. The V gene's germline CDR1 is DFQATT and CDR2 SNEGSKA (reference sequence). Trimming at V came to 1 base and at J to 6 bases, leaving 2 bases not matched to a gene. The CDR3 sequence is 13 residues long. This chain's CDR3 is CSARVAGPNEQFF. The CDR3 nucleotides read TGCAGTGCTAGAGTAGCGGGGCCCAATGAGCAGTTCTTC.

As DNA, the CDR3 is TGTGCCAGCAGTCCTTTCAGTCCCGGGACAGGGAGTTCACCCCTCCACTTT. It yields the protein CASSPFSPGTGSSPLHF. The chain uses TRBV7-6 and TRBJ1-6; 9 bases are shared with TRBD1. The germline gives CDR1 SGHVS, CDR2 FNYEAQ. This CDR3 spans 17 amino acids. The V gene end was trimmed by 6 bases and the J gene end by 9 bases; junction bases not matched to a gene: 15.

This clonotype was recorded a few times. V usage is TRBV7-2 and J usage is TRBJ2-7; 9 bases are shared with TRBD1. CDR3 length: 15 amino acids. Germline V gene sequence: CDR1 SGHTA, CDR2 FQGNSA. The trim removed 2 bases at V and 3 bases at J, leaving 5 bases unmatched. The CDR3 nucleotides are TGTGCCAGCAGCTTACCCGACAGGGGGAGCTACGAGCAGTACTTC. Its protein is CASSLPDRGSYEQYF.